Listed below are T cell receptor beta chains from one sample, sequenced in a study of CD8+ T cells in alopecia areata. Profiled with immunoSEQ multiplex PCR; TCRdb holds only in-frame clones, not every one. The sample holds more than 95,000 clones; 30% to 40% are singletons and the top ten take over 3%. Input material: CD4+ T cells sorted from blood. These receptors came from a human donor with alopecia areata. CDR3s include the opening cysteine and the closing phenylalanine or tryptophan. A D gene is named only where the DNA matches it firmly. For some rows the clone size is stated as once, few or many, or as a class when expanded; others skip it.

clone size,J gene,V gene,D gene,CDR3 DNA,CDR3 protein
once,TRBJ1-6,TRBV6-6,TRBD1,TGTGCCAGCAGCTCCGACAGGGATGTTTCACCCCTCCACTTT,CASSSDRDVSPLHF
NA,TRBJ2-2,TRBV5-1,NA,TGCGCCAGCAGCTTGGCCAGCTCCACCGGGGAGCTGTTTTTT,CASSLASSTGELFF
NA,TRBJ2-5,TRBV9,TRBD1,TGTGCCAGCAGCGTAAGGGGACAGAGTCCGGGGACCCAGTACTTC,CASSVRGQSPGTQYF
NA,TRBJ2-1,TRBV7-9,TRBD1,TGTGCCAGCAGCTTTGAATCAGGGGGTTCGGAGCAGTTCTTC,CASSFESGGSEQFF
NA,TRBJ1-1,TRBV25-1,NA,TGTGCCAGCAGATTTCCGGGGGAGGAAGCTTTCTTT,CASRFPGEEAFF
NA,TRBJ2-6,TRBV4-3,NA,TGCGCCAGCAGCCAAGACTTACAGGGAGCCGGGGCCAACGTCCTGACTTTC,CASSQDLQGAGANVLTF
NA,TRBJ2-6,TRBV5-1,TRBD1,TGCGCCAGCAGCTGGGGGCGACAGGGAGTAGCATCTGGGGCCAACGTCCTGACTTTC,CASSWGRQGVASGANVLTF
NA,TRBJ2-5,TRBV28,TRBD1,TGTGCCAGCGGGTCGGGACAGGCGGAGACCCAGTACTTC,CASGSGQAETQYF
NA,TRBJ2-1,TRBV7-2,NA,TGTGCCAGCAGCCGGATGGGGGGAAGGGGTGAGCAGTTCTTC,CASSRMGGRGEQFF
few,TRBJ2-2,TRBV29-1,TRBD2,TGCAGCGTTGAACGGGAGGAGGAGTCCGGGGAGCTGTTTTTT,CSVEREEESGELFF
NA,TRBJ1-1,TRBV29-1,NA,TGCAGCGTCGCCTTACATTCGGTAGGCACTGAAGCTTTCTTT,CSVALHSVGTEAFF
NA,TRBJ2-1,TRBV7-2,NA,TGTGCCAGCAGGGGGGCGGGGTTAAACAATGAGCAGTTCTTC,CASRGAGLNNEQFF
NA,TRBJ1-2,TRBV7-9,NA,TGTGCCAGCAGCTTAGGCCAGCTTGACCTCTATGGCTACACCTTC,CASSLGQLDLYGYTF
NA,TRBJ2-3,TRBV28,NA,TGTGCCAGCAGTACCACAGATACGCAGTATTTT,CASSTTDTQYF
few,TRBJ2-7,TRBV28,TRBD1,TGTGCCAGCAGCCCCGGACAGGGCTACGAGCAGTACTTC,CASSPGQGYEQYF
few,TRBJ2-7,TRBV29-1,TRBD1,TGCAGCGTTACCGGGACAGGGGTCTACGAGCAGTACTTC,CSVTGTGVYEQYF
few,TRBJ2-5,TRBV29-1,TRBD2,TGCAGCGTCAGGACTAGTCCCGAGACCCAGTACTTC,CSVRTSPETQYF
NA,TRBJ1-5,TRBV28,TRBD1,TGTGCCAGCAGAAGGACAGGGGGCGGTCAGCCCCAGCATTTT,CASRRTGGGQPQHF
NA,TRBJ2-7,TRBV5-1,NA,TGCGCCAGCAGCTTGGACAGGGCCTACGAGCAGTACTTC,CASSLDRAYEQYF
few,TRBJ1-6,TRBV7-9,NA,TGTGCCAGCAGCTTACAGGGCGAGTCACCCCTCCACTTT,CASSLQGESPLHF
NA,TRBJ2-7,TRBV6-5,TRBD1,TGTGCCAGCAGTTCCAGGGGGCTCTACGAGCAGTACTTC,CASSSRGLYEQYF